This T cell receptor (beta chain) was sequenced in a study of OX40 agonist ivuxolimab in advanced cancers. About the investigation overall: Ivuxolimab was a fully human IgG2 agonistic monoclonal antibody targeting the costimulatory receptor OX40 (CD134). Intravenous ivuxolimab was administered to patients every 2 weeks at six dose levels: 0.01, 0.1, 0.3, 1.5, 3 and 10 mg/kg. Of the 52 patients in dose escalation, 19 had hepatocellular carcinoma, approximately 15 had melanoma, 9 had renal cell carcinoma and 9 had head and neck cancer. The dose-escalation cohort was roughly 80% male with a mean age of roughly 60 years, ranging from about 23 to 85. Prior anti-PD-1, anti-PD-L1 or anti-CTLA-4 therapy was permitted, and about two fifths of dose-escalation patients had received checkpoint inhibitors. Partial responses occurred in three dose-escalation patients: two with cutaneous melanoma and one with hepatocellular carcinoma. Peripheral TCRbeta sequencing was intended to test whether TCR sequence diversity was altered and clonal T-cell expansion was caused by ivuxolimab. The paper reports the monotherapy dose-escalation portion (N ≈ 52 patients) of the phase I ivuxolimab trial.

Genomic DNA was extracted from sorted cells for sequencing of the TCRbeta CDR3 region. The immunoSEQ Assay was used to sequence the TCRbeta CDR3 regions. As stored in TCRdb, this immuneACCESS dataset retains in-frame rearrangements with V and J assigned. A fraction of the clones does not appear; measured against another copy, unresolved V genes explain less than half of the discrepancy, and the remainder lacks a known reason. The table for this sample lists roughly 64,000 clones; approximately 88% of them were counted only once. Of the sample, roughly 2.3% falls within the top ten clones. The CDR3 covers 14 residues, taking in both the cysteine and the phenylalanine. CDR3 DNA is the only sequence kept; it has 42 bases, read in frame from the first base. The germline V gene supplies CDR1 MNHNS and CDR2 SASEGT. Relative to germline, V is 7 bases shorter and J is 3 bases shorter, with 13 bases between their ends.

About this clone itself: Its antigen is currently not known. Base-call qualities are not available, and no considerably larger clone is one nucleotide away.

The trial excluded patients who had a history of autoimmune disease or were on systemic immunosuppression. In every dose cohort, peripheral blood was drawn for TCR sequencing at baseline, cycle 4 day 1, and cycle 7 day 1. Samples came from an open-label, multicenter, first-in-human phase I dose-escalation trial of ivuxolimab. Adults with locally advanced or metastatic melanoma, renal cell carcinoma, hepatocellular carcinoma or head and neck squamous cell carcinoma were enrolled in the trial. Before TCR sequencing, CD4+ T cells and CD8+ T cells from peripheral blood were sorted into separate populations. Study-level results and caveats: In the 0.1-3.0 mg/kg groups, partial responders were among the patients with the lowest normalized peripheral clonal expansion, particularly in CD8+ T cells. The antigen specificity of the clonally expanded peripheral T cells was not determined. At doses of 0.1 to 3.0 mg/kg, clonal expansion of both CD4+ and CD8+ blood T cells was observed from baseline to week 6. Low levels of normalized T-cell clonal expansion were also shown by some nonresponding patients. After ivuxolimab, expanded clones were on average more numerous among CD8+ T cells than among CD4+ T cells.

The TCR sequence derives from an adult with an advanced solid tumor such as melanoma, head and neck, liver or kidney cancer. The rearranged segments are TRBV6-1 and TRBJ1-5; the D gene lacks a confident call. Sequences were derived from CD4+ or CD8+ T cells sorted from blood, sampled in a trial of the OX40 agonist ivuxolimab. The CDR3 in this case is CASTSLTANQPQHF. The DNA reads TGTGCCAGCACCTCTCTCACGGCCAATCAGCCCCAGCATTTT.